This entry features one T cell receptor (beta chain) sequence. Its target is unknown. A read error may produce the germline difference seen at one junction end. Germline CDR1 reads SGHRS; CDR2 reads YFSETQ. This CDR3 region has 12 residues. The data derive from a study of T cell repertoires in cytomegalovirus infection. Study-level points and caveats: Dominant in the ex vivo response were TCR beta clonotypes restricted by HLA-C and specific for CMV. Cumulative frequency of public TCR beta families picked out carriers of CMV plus the relevant HLA.

TCRdb used MiXCR to reprocess the reads, holding one entry per CDR3 protein. The table shows fewer than 300,000 distinct CDR3 sequences, with about 25% occurring only once. The sequence was obtained from a human donor in good health (CMV status not recorded). Some clones in this sample may be carry-over from other donors' samples. Sequencing was performed on PBMCs. The chain carries TRBV5-1 and TRBJ1-2; the D is unclear. The CDR3 nucleotides are TGCGCCAGCAGCCTAGACACCGCCAGTCGGTCCTTC. Protein product: CASSLDTASRSF.